This T cell receptor beta chain stems from a study of regulatory T cells in long-lasting Graves disease. Time point denoted: newly diagnosed GD, antithyroid drugs for less than 3 months. PBMC RNA was the source of the TCR library. Patients with Graves' disease were diagnosed by American Thyroid Association guidelines. Study-wide points: TRBV28, TRBJ1-2 and TRBJ2-5 were segments that persistent disease favored.

This clonotype appeared many times. Antigen: not known. Deletions cut 6 bases from V and 0 bases from J, with 15 bases between. This CDR3 spans 15 amino acids. Germline V CDR1 and CDR2: DFQATT, SNEGSKA (reference sequence). Arm-PCR with iRepertoire HTBI primers amplified the CDR3 regions for these TCR beta libraries. Authors' processing steps: From all samples, identification returned some 13 TRBJ and about 60 TRBV segments. MiXCR was run by TCRdb on the multiplex PCR reads, yielding one entry per CDR3 protein. The V and J calls were not made by the authors but by TCRdb's processing. The data hold about 240,000 distinct CDR3 sequences, with around 21% observed a single time.

The V gene is TRBV20-1, the J gene TRBJ2-1, with D possibly being TRBD1 or TRBD2 (5 bases each). The source of this sequence is a female donor with Graves disease. The source was peripheral blood mononuclear cells (PBMCs), collected at new diagnosis, from a patient treated with antithyroid drugs. The CDR3 loop reads CSAHGTPSSYNEQFF. DNA of the CDR3: TGCAGTGCACATGGGACGCCAAGCTCCTACAATGAGCAGTTCTTC.